A selection of T cell receptor beta chains follows, all from one sample in a study of tumor-infiltrating lymphocytes in primary liver carcinoma. A single record per CDR3 protein comes from TCRdb applying MiXCR to the multiplex PCR reads. The sample records about 48,000 distinct CDR3 sequences, over 65% being singletons. The sequencing input was liver tumor tissue from sampling region 3. The receptors come from a man between 40 and 49 years old with primary liver carcinoma and hepatitis B virus infection. Each CDR3 is given with its conserved first and last residue. The order of the fields is clone size, V gene, J gene, CDR3 length, D gene, CDR3 DNA, CDR3 protein. The D gene is left open where the match is weak. Size tells how often a clone was seen (once, few, many) or the class of an expanded clone, and some rows leave it out.

size: once
V: TRBV11-1
J: TRBJ2-7
length: 18
D: TRBD1
DNA: TGTGCCAGCAGCTTCAGCCTTGCCCGGACAGGGCAACCCTACATGCAGTACTTC
CDR3: CASSFSLARTGQPYMQYF

size: .
V: TRBV11-2
J: TRBJ2-1
length: 16
D: TRBD2
DNA: TGTGCCGGCAGTTTGGATATCGGACTAGCCATGGGTGAGCAGTTCTTT
CDR3: CAGSLDIGLAMGEQFF

size: many
V: TRBV4-1
J: TRBJ2-2
length: 13
D: .
DNA: TGCGCCAGCAGCCAAGCGGGGTTCGGGGAGCTGTTTTTT
CDR3: CASSQAGFGELFF

size: once
V: TRBV7-9
J: TRBJ1-1
length: 14
D: .
DNA: TGTGCCAGCCTACGGGGGGCGACGGTAGCTGAAGCTTTCTTT
CDR3: CASLRGATVAEAFF

size: .
V: TRBV5-4
J: TRBJ1-6
length: 16
D: .
DNA: TGTGCAAGCAGCTTCCCAGGACAGCTAAATAATTCACCCCTCCGCTTT
CDR3: CASSFPGQLNNSPLRF

size: .
V: TRBV6-6
J: TRBJ1-1
length: 13
D: .
DNA: TGTGCCAGTAGTTACGAGAGTTACACTAAAGCTTTCTTT
CDR3: CASSYESYTKAFF

size: .
V: TRBV29-1
J: TRBJ2-7
length: 13
D: TRBD1
DNA: TGCAGCGTTGTTTTGCAGGGGGCCTACGAGCAGTACTTC
CDR3: CSVVLQGAYEQYF

size: .
V: TRBV4-1
J: TRBJ2-3
length: 16
D: TRBD2
DNA: TGCGCCAGCAGCCAGGGACTAGCGGGCCCCTGGGGGACGCAGTATTTT
CDR3: CASSQGLAGPWGTQYF

size: many
V: TRBV10-1
J: TRBJ1-3
length: 14
D: .
DNA: TGCGCCAGCAGTGGAGGGGGATCTGGAAACACCATATATTTT
CDR3: CASSGGGSGNTIYF

size: once
V: TRBV4-2
J: TRBJ2-2
length: 18
D: TRBD1
DNA: TGTGCCAGCAGCCAACCAGGGACAGGGGGTTCGAACACCAGGGAGCTGCTTTTT
CDR3: CASSQPGTGGSNTRELLF

size: many
V: TRBV10-3
J: TRBJ2-1
length: 16
D: .
DNA: TGTGCCATCAGTGAGTCGGAAGGGCTTGGGGACAATGAGCAGTTCTTC
CDR3: CAISESEGLGDNEQFF

size: once
V: TRBV6-1
J: TRBJ2-7
length: 15
D: .
DNA: TGTGTCAGCAGTGAGAACTGGCATCCTACCTACGAACAGTACTTC
CDR3: CVSSENWHPTYEQYF

size: few
V: TRBV18
J: TRBJ2-7
length: 15
D: .
DNA: TGTGCCAGCTCACTGAACAGGGAAAGCTCCTACGAGCAGTACTTC
CDR3: CASSLNRESSYEQYF

size: .
V: TRBV12-5
J: TRBJ1-1
length: 11
D: .
DNA: TGTGCTAGTAGTTTCGGCACTGAAGTTTTCTTT
CDR3: CASSFGTEVFF

size: .
V: TRBV6-5
J: TRBJ1-1
length: 14
D: TRBD1
DNA: TGTGCCAGCAACTTCCTCGACAGGGCTTTTGAAGCTTTCTTT
CDR3: CASNFLDRAFEAFF

size: once
V: TRBV6-1
J: TRBJ1-3
length: 16
D: .
DNA: TGTGCCAGTAGCCAAAGATGGACAGACACTGGAAACACCATATATTTT
CDR3: CASSQRWTDTGNTIYF

size: .
V: TRBV25-1
J: TRBJ2-3
length: 14
D: .
DNA: TGTGCCAGCAGTGATCCCGGGCGGGGAAATACGCAGTATTTT
CDR3: CASSDPGRGNTQYF

size: few
V: TRBV5-1
J: TRBJ2-5
length: 14
D: TRBD2
DNA: TGCGCCGGCAGCTTTTCCAGCGGGAGCGAGACCCAGTACTTC
CDR3: CAGSFSSGSETQYF

size: .
V: TRBV7-9
J: TRBJ2-5
length: 14
D: .
DNA: TGTACCAGCAGCTTAGCAACTGGGCATGAGACCCAGTACTTC
CDR3: CTSSLATGHETQYF

size: .
V: TRBV5-5
J: TRBJ1-2
length: 13
D: TRBD1
DNA: TGTGCCAGCAACTTGGGACAGCTCTATGGCTACACCTTC
CDR3: CASNLGQLYGYTF

size: .
V: TRBV4-2
J: TRBJ2-7
length: 15
D: .
DNA: TGTGCTAGCATCCAAGAACGGACAAGATCCTACGAGCGGTACTTC
CDR3: CASIQERTRSYERYF

size: many
V: TRBV10-1
J: TRBJ2-7
length: 15
D: TRBD1
DNA: TGCGCCAGCAGTGACCCGGGACAGGGGATCTACGAGCAGTACTTC
CDR3: CASSDPGQGIYEQYF

size: .
V: TRBV4-1
J: TRBJ2-7
length: 14
D: .
DNA: TGCGCCAGTAGCCAAGCCCGACGAGGCTACGGGCAGTACTTC
CDR3: CASSQARRGYGQYF

size: few
V: TRBV19
J: TRBJ2-7
length: 15
D: .
DNA: TGTGCCAGTAGTTACCTCAGCGGGCCCTACTACGAGCAGTACTTC
CDR3: CASSYLSGPYYEQYF

size: once
V: TRBV16
J: TRBJ1-5
length: 15
D: .
DNA: TGTACCAGCAGCTCCGGCAGCTCTAGCAATCAGCCCCAGCATTTT
CDR3: CTSSSGSSSNQPQHF

size: .
V: TRBV4-2
J: TRBJ2-5
length: 15
D: .
DNA: TGTACCAACAGCCAAGATTTCCGGGCCCAAGAGACCCAGTACTTC
CDR3: CTNSQDFRAQETQYF

size: .
V: TRBV11-1
J: TRBJ2-3
length: 15
D: .
DNA: TGTGCCAGCATCTTGGGGGGACAACCCACAGATACGCAGTATTTT
CDR3: CASILGGQPTDTQYF

size: .
V: TRBV10-1
J: TRBJ1-2
length: 14
D: .
DNA: TGCGCCAGCCGTGATAGCTGGAGGAAAGCTGGCTACACCTTC
CDR3: CASRDSWRKAGYTF